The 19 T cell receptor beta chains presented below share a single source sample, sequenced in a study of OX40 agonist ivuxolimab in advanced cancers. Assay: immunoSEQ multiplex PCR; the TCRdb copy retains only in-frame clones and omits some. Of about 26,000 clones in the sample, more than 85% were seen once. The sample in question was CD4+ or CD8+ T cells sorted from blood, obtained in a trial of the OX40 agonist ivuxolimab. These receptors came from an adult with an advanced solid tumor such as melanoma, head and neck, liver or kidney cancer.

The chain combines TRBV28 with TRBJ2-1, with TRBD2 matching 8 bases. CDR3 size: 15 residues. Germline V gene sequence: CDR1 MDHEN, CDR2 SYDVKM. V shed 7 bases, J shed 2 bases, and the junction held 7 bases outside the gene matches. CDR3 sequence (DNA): TGTGCCAGCACTCACGGGCGGGAGGCCTACAATGAGCAGTTCTTC. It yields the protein CASTHGREAYNEQFF.

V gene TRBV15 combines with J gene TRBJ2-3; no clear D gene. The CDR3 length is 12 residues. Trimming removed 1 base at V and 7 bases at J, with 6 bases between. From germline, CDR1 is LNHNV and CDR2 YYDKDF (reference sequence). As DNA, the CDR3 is TGTGCCACCAGCAGAGGATCCCATACGCAGTATTTT. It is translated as CATSRGSHTQYF.

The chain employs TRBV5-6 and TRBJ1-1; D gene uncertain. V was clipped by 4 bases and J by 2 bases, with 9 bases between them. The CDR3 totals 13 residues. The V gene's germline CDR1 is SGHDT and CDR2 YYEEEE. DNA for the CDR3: TGTGCCAGCAGCCTCGCAGCCAACACTGAAGCTTTCTTT. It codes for CASSLAANTEAFF.

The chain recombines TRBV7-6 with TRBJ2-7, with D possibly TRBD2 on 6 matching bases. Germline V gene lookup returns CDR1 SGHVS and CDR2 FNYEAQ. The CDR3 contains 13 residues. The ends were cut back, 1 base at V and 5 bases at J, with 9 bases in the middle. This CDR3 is CASSLGEVDEQYF. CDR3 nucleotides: TGTGCCAGCAGCTTAGGGGAGGTCGACGAGCAGTACTTC.

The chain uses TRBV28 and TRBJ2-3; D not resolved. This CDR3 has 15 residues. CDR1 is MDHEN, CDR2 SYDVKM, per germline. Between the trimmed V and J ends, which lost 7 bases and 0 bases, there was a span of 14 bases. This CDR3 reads CASNRAVSSTDTQYF. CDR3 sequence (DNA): TGTGCCAGCAACCGGGCGGTCTCTAGCACAGATACGCAGTATTTT.

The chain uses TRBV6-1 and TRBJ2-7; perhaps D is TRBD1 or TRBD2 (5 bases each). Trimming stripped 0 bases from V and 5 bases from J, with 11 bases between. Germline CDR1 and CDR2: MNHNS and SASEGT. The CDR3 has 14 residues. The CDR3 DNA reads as TGTGCCAGCAGTGAAGCTACATGGGGGAACGAGCAGTACTTC. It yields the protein CASSEATWGNEQYF.

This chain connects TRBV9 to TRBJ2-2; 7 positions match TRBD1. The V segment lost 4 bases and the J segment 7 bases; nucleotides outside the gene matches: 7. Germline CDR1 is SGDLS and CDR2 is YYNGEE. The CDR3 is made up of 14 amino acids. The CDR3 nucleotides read TGTGCCAGCAGCCCAGGGGGTGCCCACGGGGAGCTGTTTTTT. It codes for CASSPGGAHGELFF.

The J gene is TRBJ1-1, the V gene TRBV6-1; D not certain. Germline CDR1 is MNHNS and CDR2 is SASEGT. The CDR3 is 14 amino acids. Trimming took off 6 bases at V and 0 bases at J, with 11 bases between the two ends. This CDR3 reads CASSYAEMNTEAFF. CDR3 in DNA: TGTGCCAGCAGCTACGCAGAGATGAACACTGAAGCTTTCTTT.

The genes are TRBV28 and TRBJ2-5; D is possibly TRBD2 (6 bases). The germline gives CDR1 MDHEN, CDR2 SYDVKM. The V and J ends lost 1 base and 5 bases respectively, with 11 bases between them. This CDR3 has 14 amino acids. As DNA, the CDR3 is TGTGCCAGCAGTTTATACCAGGCGGGGGAGACCCAGTACTTC. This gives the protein CASSLYQAGETQYF.

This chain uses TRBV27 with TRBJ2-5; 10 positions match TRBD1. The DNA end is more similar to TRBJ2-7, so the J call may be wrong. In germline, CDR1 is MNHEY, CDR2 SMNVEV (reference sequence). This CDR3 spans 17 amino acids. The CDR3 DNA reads TGTGCCAGCAGTTTAAATGGGGCGGACAGGGGGTCCTACGAGCAGTACTTC. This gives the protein CASSLNGADRGSYEQYF.

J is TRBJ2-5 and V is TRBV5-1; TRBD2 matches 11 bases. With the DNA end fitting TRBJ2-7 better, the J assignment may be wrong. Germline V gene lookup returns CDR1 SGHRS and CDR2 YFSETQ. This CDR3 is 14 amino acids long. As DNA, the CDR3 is TGCGCCAGCAGCCTAGCGGGGGGCATTAACGAGCAGTACTTC. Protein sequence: CASSLAGGINEQYF.

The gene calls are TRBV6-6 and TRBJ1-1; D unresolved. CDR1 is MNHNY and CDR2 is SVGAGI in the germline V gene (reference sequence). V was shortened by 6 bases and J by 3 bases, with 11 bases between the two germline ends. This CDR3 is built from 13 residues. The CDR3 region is CASSPPGYTEAFF. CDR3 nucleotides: TGTGCCAGCAGCCCTCCCGGATACACTGAAGCTTTCTTT.

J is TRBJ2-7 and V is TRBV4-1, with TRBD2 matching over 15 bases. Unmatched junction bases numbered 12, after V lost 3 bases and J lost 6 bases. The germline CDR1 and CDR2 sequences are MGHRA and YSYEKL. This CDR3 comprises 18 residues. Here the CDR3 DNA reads TGCGCCAGCAGCCAGAAACCTGGACTAGCGGGAGGGTCCGCCGAGCAGTACTTC. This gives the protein CASSQKPGLAGGSAEQYF.

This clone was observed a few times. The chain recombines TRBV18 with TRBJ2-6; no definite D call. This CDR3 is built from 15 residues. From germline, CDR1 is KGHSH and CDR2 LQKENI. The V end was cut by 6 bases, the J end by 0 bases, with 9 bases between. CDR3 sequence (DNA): TGTGCCAGCTCTCGGGCCTTCTCTGGGGCCAACGTCCTGACTTTC. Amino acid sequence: CASSRAFSGANVLTF.

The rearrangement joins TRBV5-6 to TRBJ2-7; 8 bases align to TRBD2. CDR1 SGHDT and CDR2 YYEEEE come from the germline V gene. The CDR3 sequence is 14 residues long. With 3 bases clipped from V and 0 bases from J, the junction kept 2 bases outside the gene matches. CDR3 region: CASSYGGASYEQYF. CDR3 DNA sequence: TGTGCCAGCAGCTACGGGGGGGCCTCCTACGAGCAGTACTTC.

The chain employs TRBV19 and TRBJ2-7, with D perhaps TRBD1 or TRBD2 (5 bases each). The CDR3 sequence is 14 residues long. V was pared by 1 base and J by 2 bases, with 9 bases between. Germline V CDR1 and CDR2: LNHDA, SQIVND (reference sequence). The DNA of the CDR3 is TGTGCCAGTAGTATAGGAGGGGTTACCTACGAGCAGTACTTC. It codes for CASSIGGVTYEQYF. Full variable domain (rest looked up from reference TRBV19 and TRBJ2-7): DGGITQSPKYLFRKEGQNVTLSCEQNLNHDAMYWYRQDPGQGLRLIYYSQIVNDFQKGDIAEGYSVSREKKESFPLTVTSAQKNPTAFYLCASSIGGVTYEQYFGPGTRLTVT.

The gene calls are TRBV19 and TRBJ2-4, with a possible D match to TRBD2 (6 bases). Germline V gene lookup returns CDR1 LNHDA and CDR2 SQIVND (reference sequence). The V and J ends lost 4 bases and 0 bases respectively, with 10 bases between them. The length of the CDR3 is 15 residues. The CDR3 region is CASSKSGLAKNIQYF. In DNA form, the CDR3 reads TGTGCCAGTAGTAAATCGGGACTAGCCAAAAACATTCAGTACTTC. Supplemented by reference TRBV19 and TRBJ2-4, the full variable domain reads DGGITQSPKYLFRKEGQNVTLSCEQNLNHDAMYWYRQDPGQGLRLIYYSQIVNDFQKGDIAEGYSVSREKKESFPLTVTSAQKNPTAFYLCASSKSGLAKNIQYFGAGTRLSVL.

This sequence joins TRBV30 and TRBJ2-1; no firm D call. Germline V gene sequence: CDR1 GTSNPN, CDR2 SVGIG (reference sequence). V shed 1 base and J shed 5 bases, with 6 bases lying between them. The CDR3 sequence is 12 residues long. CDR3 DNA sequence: TGTGCCTGGAGTGGACTCAACAATGAGCAGTTCTTC. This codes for CAWSGLNNEQFF.

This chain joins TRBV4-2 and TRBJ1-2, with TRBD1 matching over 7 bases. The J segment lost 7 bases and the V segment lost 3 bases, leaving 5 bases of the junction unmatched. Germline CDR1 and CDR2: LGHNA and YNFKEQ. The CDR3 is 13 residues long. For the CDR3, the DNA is TGTGCCAGCAGCCAGGACAGGCTGGGTGGCTACACCTTC. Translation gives CASSQDRLGGYTF.